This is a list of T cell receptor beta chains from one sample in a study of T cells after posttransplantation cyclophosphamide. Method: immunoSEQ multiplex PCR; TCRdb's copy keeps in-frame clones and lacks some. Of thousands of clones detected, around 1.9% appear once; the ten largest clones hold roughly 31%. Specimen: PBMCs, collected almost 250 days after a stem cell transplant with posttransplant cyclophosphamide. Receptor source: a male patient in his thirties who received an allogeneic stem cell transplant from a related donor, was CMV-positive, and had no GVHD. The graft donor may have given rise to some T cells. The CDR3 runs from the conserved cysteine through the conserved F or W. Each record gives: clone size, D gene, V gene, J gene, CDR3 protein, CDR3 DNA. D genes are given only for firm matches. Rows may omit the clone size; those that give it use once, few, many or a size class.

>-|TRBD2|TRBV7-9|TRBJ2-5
CASSLGTSGETQYF
TGTGCCAGCAGCTTAGGGACTAGCGGAGAGACCCAGTACTTC
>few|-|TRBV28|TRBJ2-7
CASSLPPQARQYF
TGTGCCAGCAGTTTACCCCCACAGGCTAGGCAGTACTTC
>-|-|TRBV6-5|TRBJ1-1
CASTREGINTEAFF
TGTGCCAGCACCCGAGAGGGAATCAACACTGAAGCTTTCTTT
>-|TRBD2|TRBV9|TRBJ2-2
CASSVAGLNTGELFF
TGTGCCAGCAGCGTAGCGGGACTAAACACCGGGGAGCTGTTTTTT
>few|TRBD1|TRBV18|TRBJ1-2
CASSLGQGGWEGYTF
TGTGCCAGCTCACTGGGACAGGGCGGCTGGGAAGGCTACACCTTC
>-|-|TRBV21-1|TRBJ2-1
CASSKETGRHEPPYNEQFF
TGTGCCAGCAGCAAAGAGACAGGACGCCACGAACCCCCTTACAATGAGCAGTTCTTC
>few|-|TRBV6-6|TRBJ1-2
CASTVDGYGYTF
TGTGCCAGCACCGTCGACGGGTATGGCTACACCTTC
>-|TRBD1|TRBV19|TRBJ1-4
CASSHYRGLAEKLFF
TGTGCCAGTAGTCACTACAGGGGGCTGGCTGAAAAACTGTTTTTT
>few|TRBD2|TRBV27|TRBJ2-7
CASRPGLANYEQYF
TGTGCCAGCAGACCTGGACTAGCCAACTACGAGCAGTACTTC
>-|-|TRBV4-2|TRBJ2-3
CASSQARQLGDGGSDTQYF
TGTGCCAGCAGCCAAGCTAGGCAGCTAGGCGACGGGGGATCAGATACGCAGTATTTT
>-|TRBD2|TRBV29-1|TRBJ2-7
CSVRPASGNYEQYF
TGCAGCGTTCGGCCGGCTAGCGGGAACTACGAGCAGTACTTC
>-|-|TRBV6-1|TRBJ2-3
CASRGLSTTDTQYF
TGTGCCAGCAGAGGACTATCCACCACAGATACGCAGTATTTT
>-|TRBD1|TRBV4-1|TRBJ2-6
CASSQDRGQLSGANVLTF
TGCGCCAGCAGCCAAGATCGGGGACAGCTCTCTGGGGCCAACGTCCTGACTTTC
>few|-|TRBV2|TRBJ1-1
CASGRDRNTEAFF
TGTGCCAGCGGGCGCGACAGGAACACTGAAGCTTTCTTT
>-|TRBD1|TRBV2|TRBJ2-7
CASRSRDRVSNGARSYEQYF
TGTGCCAGCAGGAGCCGGGACAGGGTATCGAATGGAGCAAGGTCCTACGAGCAGTACTTC
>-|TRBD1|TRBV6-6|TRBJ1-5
CASSLQGTGQAQHF
TGTGCCAGCAGTCTACAGGGGACGGGGCAGGCGCAGCATTTT
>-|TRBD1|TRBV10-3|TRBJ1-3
CAITGQGLLSSGNTIYF
TGTGCCATCACCGGACAGGGGCTCCTGAGCTCTGGAAACACCATATATTTT
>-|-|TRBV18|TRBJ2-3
CASSPPSPDTQYF
TGTGCCAGCTCACCACCTAGCCCAGATACGCAGTATTTT
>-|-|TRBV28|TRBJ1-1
CASRTNGGGTEAFF
TGTGCCAGCAGAACCAACGGGGGGGGCACTGAAGCTTTCTTT
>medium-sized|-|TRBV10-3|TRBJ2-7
CAINQGGYEQYF
TGTGCCATCAACCAGGGGGGCTACGAGCAGTACTTC
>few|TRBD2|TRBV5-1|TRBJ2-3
CASSSDWGGISTDTQYF
TGCGCCAGCAGCTCCGACTGGGGGGGGATCAGCACAGATACGCAGTATTTT
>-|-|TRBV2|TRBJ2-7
CASGEEGPYEQYF
TGTGCCAGCGGGGAAGAGGGGCCCTACGAGCAGTACTTC
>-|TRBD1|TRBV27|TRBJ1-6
CASSFGTGSGALHF
TGTGCCAGCAGTTTCGGGACAGGGTCGGGGGCCCTCCACTTT
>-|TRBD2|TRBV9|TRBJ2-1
CASSGPSGGSYNEQFF
TGTGCCAGCAGCGGACCTAGCGGGGGTTCCTACAATGAGCAGTTCTTC
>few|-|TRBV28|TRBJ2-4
CASSSGLRLAKNIQYF
TGTGCCAGCAGTTCAGGACTAAGACTAGCCAAAAACATTCAGTACTTC
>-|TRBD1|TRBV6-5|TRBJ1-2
CASSSGQNYGYTF
TGTGCCAGCAGCTCGGGACAGAACTATGGCTACACCTTC
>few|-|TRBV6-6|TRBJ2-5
CASVSETWFQTQYF
TGTGCCAGCGTTTCTGAGACTTGGTTTCAGACCCAGTACTTC
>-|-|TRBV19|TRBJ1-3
CASSVSWRQSGTPYSGNTIYF
TGTGCCAGTAGTGTCTCATGGCGCCAGTCCGGGACACCTTACTCTGGAAACACCATATATTTT
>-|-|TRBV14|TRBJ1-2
CASSQVTGYGYTF
TGTGCCAGCAGCCAGGTGACAGGTTATGGCTACACCTTC
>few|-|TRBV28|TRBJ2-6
CASRTEFGAPGANVLTF
TGTGCCAGCAGGACAGAGTTTGGGGCGCCTGGGGCCAACGTCCTGACTTTC
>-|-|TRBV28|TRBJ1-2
CASRKSGWGGYTF
TGTGCCAGCAGAAAATCAGGGTGGGGCGGCTACACCTTC
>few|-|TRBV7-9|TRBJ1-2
CASSPLPTYTHRDYGYTF
TGTGCCAGCAGCCCTCTTCCAACCTACACGCACCGGGACTATGGCTACACCTTC
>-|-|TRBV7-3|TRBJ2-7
CASSLTPSYEQYF
TGTGCCAGCAGCTTAACCCCGTCCTACGAGCAGTACTTC
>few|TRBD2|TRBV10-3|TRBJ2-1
CAIGNGLAGGPGEQFF
TGTGCCATCGGAAACGGACTAGCGGGGGGGCCGGGTGAGCAGTTCTTC
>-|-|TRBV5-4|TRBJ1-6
CASSLGIGGIGSPLHF
TGTGCCAGCAGCTTGGGCATAGGAGGGATAGGATCACCCCTCCACTTT
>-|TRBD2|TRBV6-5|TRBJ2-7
CASSGRGGGAYEQYF
TGTGCCAGCAGCGGACGAGGCGGGGGGGCCTACGAGCAGTACTTC
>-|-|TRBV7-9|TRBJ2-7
CASSLYEGDEQYF
TGTGCCAGCAGCTTATATGAGGGCGACGAGCAGTACTTC
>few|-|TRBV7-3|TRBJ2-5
CASSTGFGETQYF
TGTGCCAGCAGCACAGGGTTTGGGGAGACCCAGTACTTC
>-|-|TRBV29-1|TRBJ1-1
CSVLEPGARDEAFF
TGCAGCGTTCTCGAGCCTGGGGCGCGAGATGAAGCTTTCTTT
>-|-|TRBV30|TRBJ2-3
CAWSVQDTRRQYF
TGTGCCTGGAGTGTACAGGACACCCGACGTCAGTATTTT